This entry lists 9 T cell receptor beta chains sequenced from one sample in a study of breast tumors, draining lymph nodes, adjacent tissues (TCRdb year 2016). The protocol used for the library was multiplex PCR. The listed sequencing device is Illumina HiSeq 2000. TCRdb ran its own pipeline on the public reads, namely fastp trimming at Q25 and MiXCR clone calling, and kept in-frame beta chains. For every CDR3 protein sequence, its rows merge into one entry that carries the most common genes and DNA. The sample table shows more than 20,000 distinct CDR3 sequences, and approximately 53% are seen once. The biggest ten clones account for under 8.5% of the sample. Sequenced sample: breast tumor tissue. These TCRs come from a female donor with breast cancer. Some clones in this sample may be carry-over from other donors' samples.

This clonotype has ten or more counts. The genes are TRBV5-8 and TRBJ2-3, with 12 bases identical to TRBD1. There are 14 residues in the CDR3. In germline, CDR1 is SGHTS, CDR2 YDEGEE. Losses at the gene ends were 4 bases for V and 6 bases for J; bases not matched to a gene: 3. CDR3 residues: CASSPGQGADTQYF. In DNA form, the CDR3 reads TGTGCCAGCAGCCCGGGACAGGGGGCCGATACGCAGTATTTT.

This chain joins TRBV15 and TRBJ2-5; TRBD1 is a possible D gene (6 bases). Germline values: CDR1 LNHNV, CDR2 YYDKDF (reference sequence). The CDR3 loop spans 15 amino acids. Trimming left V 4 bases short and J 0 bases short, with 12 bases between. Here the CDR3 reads CATSTRGVYQETQYF. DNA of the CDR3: TGTGCCACCAGCACCAGGGGAGTGTACCAAGAGACCCAGTACTTC.

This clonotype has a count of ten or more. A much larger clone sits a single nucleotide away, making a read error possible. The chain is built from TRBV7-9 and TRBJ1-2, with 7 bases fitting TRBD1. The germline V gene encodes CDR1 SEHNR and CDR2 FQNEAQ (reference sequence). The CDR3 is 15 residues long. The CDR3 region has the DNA TGTGCCAGCAGCTTGGAGGGGGCGAGGTTTGAGGGCTACCCCTTC. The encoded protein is CASSLEGARFEGYPF.

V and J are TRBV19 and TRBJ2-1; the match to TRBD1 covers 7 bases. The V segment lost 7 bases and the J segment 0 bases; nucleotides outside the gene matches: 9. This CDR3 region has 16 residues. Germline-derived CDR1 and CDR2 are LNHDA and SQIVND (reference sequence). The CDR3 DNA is TGTGCCAGTAAGGTCAACAGGGGAAGCTCCTACAATGAGCAGTTCTTC. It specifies CASKVNRGSSYNEQFF.

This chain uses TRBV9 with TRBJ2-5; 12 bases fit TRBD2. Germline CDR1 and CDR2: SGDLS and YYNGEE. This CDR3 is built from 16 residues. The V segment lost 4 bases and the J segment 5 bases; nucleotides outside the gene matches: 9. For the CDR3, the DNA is TGTGCCAGCAGCACCGGACTAGCGGGACCCATGGAGACCCAGTACTTC. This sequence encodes CASSTGLAGPMETQYF.

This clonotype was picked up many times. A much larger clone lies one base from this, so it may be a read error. The CDR3 spells CASSLRRISCEQYF. The CDR3 DNA sequence: TGTGCCAGCAGCTTAAGGCGGATCTCCTGCGAGCAGTACTTC. The genes are TRBV7-2 and TRBJ2-7; unclear D gene. Germline CDR1 reads SGHTA; CDR2 reads FQGNSA. This CDR3 is built from 14 residues.

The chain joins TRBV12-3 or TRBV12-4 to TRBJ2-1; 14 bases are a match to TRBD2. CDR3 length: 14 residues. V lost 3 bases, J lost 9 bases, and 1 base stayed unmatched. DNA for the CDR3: TGTGCCAGCAGTTTGGGACTAGCGGGAGCTGAGCAGTTCTTC. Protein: CASSLGLAGAEQFF.

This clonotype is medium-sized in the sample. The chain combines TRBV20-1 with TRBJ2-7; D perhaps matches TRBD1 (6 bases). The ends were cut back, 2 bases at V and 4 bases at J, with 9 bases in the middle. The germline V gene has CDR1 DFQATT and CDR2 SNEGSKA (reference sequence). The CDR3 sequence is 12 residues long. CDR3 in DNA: TGCAGTGCTAGATACAGGGATTACGAGCAGTACTTC. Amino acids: CSARYRDYEQYF.

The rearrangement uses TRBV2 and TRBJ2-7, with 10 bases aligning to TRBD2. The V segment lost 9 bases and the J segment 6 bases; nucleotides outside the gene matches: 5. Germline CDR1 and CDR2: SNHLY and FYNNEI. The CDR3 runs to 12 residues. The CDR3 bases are TGTGCCAGTCAGACTAGCGGGCTCGAGCAGTACTTC. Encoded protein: CASQTSGLEQYF.